Listed below are T cell receptor beta chains from one sample, sequenced in a study of metastatic and nonmetastatic thyroid tumors. TCRdb reanalyzed the PCR reads with MiXCR. The sample holds 15,000 to 20,000 clones, 9.5% to 15% seen once. Sequenced input: blood. All receptors come from a female donor with papillary thyroid cancer or a benign thyroid nodule (not recorded which). Some clones in this sample may be carry-over from other donors' samples. CDR3s include the opening cysteine and the closing phenylalanine or tryptophan. Each record gives: J gene, CDR3 length, clone size, D gene, V gene, CDR3 protein, CDR3 DNA. D genes are given only for firm matches. Size is stated as how often the clone was seen (once, few, many) or a class if it is expanded.

>TRBJ2-2|13|many|.|TRBV7-9
CASSLAGTGELFF
TGTGCCAGCAGCTTAGCGGGTACCGGGGAGCTGTTTTTT
>TRBJ2-5|15|many|TRBD1|TRBV20-1
CSAYSTGGRQETQYF
TGCAGTGCCTATTCGACAGGGGGCAGGCAAGAGACCCAGTACTTC
>TRBJ2-1|16|many|TRBD2|TRBV20-1
CSARSLGGGTYNEQFF
TGCAGTGCTAGGTCCCTGGGGGGGGGGACCTACAATGAGCAGTTCTTC
>TRBJ2-3|12|many|.|TRBV7-9
CASRSEGDTQYF
TGTGCCAGCAGGTCAGAAGGAGATACGCAGTATTTT
>TRBJ1-4|13|many|TRBD1|TRBV29-1
CSVRQGAGEKLFF
TGCAGCGTAAGACAGGGGGCAGGTGAAAAACTGTTTTTT
>TRBJ2-1|12|medium-sized|.|TRBV10-3
CAISESRDEQFF
TGTGCCATCAGTGAGTCGAGGGATGAGCAGTTCTTC
>TRBJ2-7|18|many|TRBD2|TRBV5-4
CASSLVGSGGLSSYEQYF
TGTGCCAGCAGCTTGGTTGGTAGCGGGGGTCTTAGCTCCTACGAGCAGTACTTC
>TRBJ1-2|15|few|.|TRBV12-3/TRBV12-4
CASSLLAIRNYGYTF
TGTGCCAGCAGTTTGTTAGCAATCAGAAACTATGGCTACACCTTC
>TRBJ2-3|15|many|TRBD2|TRBV7-7
CASSPQAGAADTQYF
TGTGCTAGCAGCCCACAAGCGGGAGCCGCCGATACGCAGTATTTT
>TRBJ2-5|15|many|.|TRBV20-1
CSARQLLKNQETQYF
TGCAGTGCTAGACAGTTACTCAAAAACCAAGAGACCCAGTACTTC
>TRBJ1-1|18|many|.|TRBV7-6
CASSLASATGTMNTEAFF
TGTGCCAGCAGCTTAGCCAGTGCGACAGGCACGATGAACACTGAAGCTTTCTTT
>TRBJ2-3|15|many|.|TRBV28
CASTQGLLSTDTQYF
TGTGCCAGCACCCAGGGACTCCTTAGCACAGATACGCAGTATTTT
>TRBJ2-3|16|many|.|TRBV11-2
CASSLGIVPGTDTQYF
TGTGCCAGCAGCTTGGGGATCGTTCCCGGCACAGATACGCAGTATTTT